Described below is a single TCR beta chain sequence and its context. What it binds is unknown. The V gene lost 6 bases and the J gene lost 6 bases, with 9 bases spanning the gap. The CDR3 has 11 residues. In germline, CDR1 is ENHRY, CDR2 SYGVKD. This specimen belongs to a study of T cells in Graves' hyperthyroidism and ophthalmopathy. Findings of the study overall: Within blood appeared most thyroid clonotypes that had expanded above 0.001. Ophthalmopathy was told apart from stable hyperthyroidism by a 13 V-J model.

Using RNA transcripts as the source, TCR beta CDR3 regions were amplified. A set of HTBI primers served as the primers for a first-round RT-PCR of the TCR CDR3. TCRdb re-derived calls from the multiplex PCR reads in MiXCR, one entry per CDR3 protein. The data show hundreds of thousands of distinct CDR3 sequences, over 35% seen once. Sequencing was performed on blood. The chain carries TRBV10-3 and TRBJ2-7; the D gene is possibly TRBD1 (6 bases). This sequence was found in a man younger than 30 with Graves' hyperthyroidism. Here the CDR3 reads CAIRTGAEQYF. The CDR3 region has the DNA TGTGCCATCAGGACAGGAGCCGAGCAGTACTTC.